This T cell receptor (beta chain) originates from a study of blood T cell repertoires in COVID-19 (TCRdb year 2020). About the investigation overall: Samples from collaborators originated in the United States, Italy and Spain and spanned both the acute and convalescent phases of COVID-19. The material from the prospective study consisted of cDNA or gDNA derived from T cells, B-cell-depleted T cells, or PBMCs. Subjects who had been exposed to COVID-19, were actively infected with it, or had recovered from it provided the deeply sampled blood TCRbeta repertoires that made up the dataset. A freely available public database, intended as a resource for researchers studying the immune response to SARS-CoV-2, is where the repertoires were released. The samples were drawn from two sources: the first 160 participants of the ongoing ImmuneRACE study, and 1,200 or so subjects contributed by 6 global collaborators. Sample metadata almost always included a de-identified subject ID, COVID-19 status, age in years and sex. HLA class I and class II types, where available, came from metadata supplied by the sample provider rather than from assay-based typing. Here is what the overall study found, with its caveats: How much clinical and demographic metadata was included differed by source and by participant, and the metadata was provided uncurated.

TCRbeta CDR3 regions were amplified from genomic DNA using the immunoSEQ Assay, a bias-controlled multiplex PCR. For the original study's pipeline: Within the assay, amplification of reference gene primers was used to estimate how many nucleated cells each sample contained. To quantify the absolute abundance of each unique TCRbeta CDR3 rearrangement, sequence reads were collapsed and filtered. For each sample, productive Simpson clonality was calculated as the square root of Simpson's diversity index over productive rearrangements. The clones in this table, taken by TCRdb from immuneACCESS, are in-frame only. Not every clone is retained; where verified, under half of the shortfall comes from an unresolved V gene, and the cause of the rest is unknown. V and J calls plus clone size are reproduced from that table; the DNA served to infer D and trimming. The sample table contains about 73,000 clones; only one count was recorded for roughly 88% of them. Approximately 2.5% of the sample is held by the ten biggest clonotypes.

Trimming takes 0 bases off V and 4 bases off J; junction bases not matched to a gene: 10. The CDR3 holds 16 amino acids from the cysteine to the phenylalanine. Kept here is only the CDR3 DNA, which spans 48 bases and is read in frame from base 1. Via the germline V gene, CDR1 is SGHRS and CDR2 YFSETQ. Concerning this clone: It has no known antigen specificity. The input lacks base qualities; no much larger clone sits a single base away.

Collaborating institutions collected whole blood in K2EDTA tubes following their own protocols. For TCRbeta analysis, collaborator samples were shipped as frozen whole blood, as isolated PBMCs, or as DNA extracted from either sample type. The receptor chain draws on TRBV5-1 and TRBJ2-7, and 7 junction bases match TRBD1. Sequenced: peripheral blood. The TCR comes from a man older than 75 with active or convalescent COVID-19. The nucleotide sequence is given as TGCGCCAGCAGCTTGGTCCCCGGGACAGCGAAATACGAGCAGTACTTC. Its protein reads: CASSLVPGTAKYEQYF.